The 32 T cell receptor beta chains presented below share a single source sample, sequenced in a study of blood T cell repertoires in COVID-19 (dated by TCRdb to the early 2020s). Library preparation employed the immunoSEQ multiplex PCR assay. This is the immuneACCESS table as TCRdb keeps it, with only in-frame sequences that have V and J called. A part of the clones is gone; compared with another copy, unresolved V genes explain less than half, and the rest is unexplained. For this sample the table gives tens of thousands of clones, of which around 84% were detected only once. Of the sample, around 1.4% is held by the ten largest clones. The sample was peripheral blood. The origin of the receptors is a man aged 50 to 60 with acute or convalescent COVID-19.

This chain joins TRBV18 and TRBJ1-5, with TRBD1 as a possible D gene (6 bases). In germline, CDR1 is KGHSH, CDR2 LQKENI. The germline V and J ends were trimmed by 4 bases and 2 bases, with 27 bases remaining between them. The CDR3 is made up of 20 amino acids. The CDR3 DNA sequence: TGTGCCAGCTCACTAGCACCCGGGACACACTTTATCGAGGGCAATCAGCCCCAGCATTTT. It encodes CASSLAPGTHFIEGNQPQHF.

This chain joins TRBV7-2 and TRBJ1-6; D unresolved. Trimming cost V 2 bases and J 7 bases, with 12 bases left between them. The CDR3 runs to 15 residues. Germline values: CDR1 SGHTA, CDR2 FQGNSA. In nucleotides, the CDR3 is TGTGCCAGCAGCTTACGTCCAGAATCAAATTCACCCCTCCACTTT. Translation gives CASSLRPESNSPLHF.

The chain carries TRBV11-3 and TRBJ2-2; 8 bases fit TRBD1. J was trimmed by 0 bases and V by 5 bases; bases with no gene match: 2. The CDR3 runs 15 residues. In germline, CDR1 is SGHNT, CDR2 YENEEA. The CDR3: CASSQTGANTGELFF. CDR3 nucleotide sequence: TGTGCCAGCAGCCAGACAGGGGCGAACACCGGGGAGCTGTTTTTT.

The V and J genes are TRBV2 and TRBJ2-5; 8 positions match TRBD2. Trimming cost V 5 bases and J 5 bases; bases outside gene matches: 7. The CDR3 runs to 14 residues. CDR1 is SNHLY and CDR2 is FYNNEI in the germline V gene. For the CDR3, the DNA is TGTGCCAGCAGTACCCGGGGGGGGTGGGAGACCCAGTACTTC. Protein sequence: CASSTRGGWETQYF.

The chain carries TRBV7-2 and TRBJ2-7; the D gene is possibly TRBD1 (6 bases). This CDR3 comprises 14 residues. The germline V gene has CDR1 SGHTA and CDR2 FQGNSA. V was pared by 0 bases and J by 4 bases, with 10 bases between. The CDR3 loop reads CASSLAQGKYEQYF. CDR3 in DNA: TGTGCCAGCAGCTTAGCTCAGGGGAAATACGAGCAGTACTTC.

V and J are TRBV29-1 and TRBJ2-7, with 10 positions matching TRBD2. V was pared by 5 bases and J by 0 bases, with 7 bases of the junction left unmatched. The CDR3 is made up of 15 amino acids. Germline-derived CDR1 and CDR2 are SQVTM and ANQGSEA. The CDR3: CSVLKLAGVSYEQYF. In DNA, the CDR3 is TGCAGCGTTCTAAAGCTAGCGGGAGTCTCCTACGAGCAGTACTTC.

V usage is TRBV30 and J usage is TRBJ1-2, with a tentative D call TRBD1 (5 bases). V was pared by 2 bases and J by 8 bases, with 15 bases between. Germline V gives CDR1 GTSNPN, CDR2 SVGIG (reference sequence). This CDR3 has 13 residues. CDR3 residues: CAWSPGVMWGYTF. The DNA for the CDR3 is TGTGCCTGGAGTCCGGGGGTGATGTGGGGCTACACCTTC.

This chain connects TRBV5-1 to TRBJ2-2; possibly TRBD1 for D (6 bases). The germline gives CDR1 SGHRS, CDR2 YFSETQ. Trimming pared 4 bases from V and 4 bases from J, leaving 11 bases between. This CDR3 is built from 14 residues. This CDR3 is CASSDQGSTGELFF. The CDR3 DNA follows: TGCGCCAGCAGCGACCAGGGGTCCACCGGGGAGCTGTTTTTT. Based on the CDR3 plus reference TRBV5-1 and TRBJ2-2, the full variable domain is KAGVTQTPRYLIKTRGQQVTLSCSPISGHRSVSWYQQTPGQGLQFLFEYFSETQRNKGNFPGRFSGRQFSNSRSEMNVSTLELGDSALYLCASSDQGSTGELFFGEGSRLTVL.

This chain links TRBV3-1 (or the pseudogene TRBV3-2) with TRBJ1-2, with 7 positions matching TRBD1. CDR3 length equals 14 residues. With V trimmed by 4 bases and J by 6 bases, 8 bases remained unmatched. The germline CDR1 and CDR2 sequences are LGHDT and YNNKEL (reference sequence). CDR3 DNA sequence: TGTGCCAGCAGCCGCTGGGCAGGGGGACATGGCTACACCTTC. It encodes CASSRWAGGHGYTF.

The chain uses TRBV5-5 and TRBJ1-1, with 8 bases that match TRBD1. This CDR3 region has 15 residues. With V trimmed by 6 bases and J by 1 base, 8 bases remained unmatched. Germline loops: CDR1 SGHKS, CDR2 YYEKEE (reference sequence). The CDR3, as DNA: TGTGCCAGCATCCCAACCGGGACAGGGAACACTGAAGCTTTCTTT. The encoded protein is CASIPTGTGNTEAFF.

V and J are TRBV30 and TRBJ1-2; no definite D call. Trimming pared 1 base from V and 1 base from J, leaving 7 bases between. This CDR3 contains 13 residues. Germline assignment: CDR1 GTSNPN and CDR2 SVGIG (reference sequence). In DNA form, the CDR3 reads TGTGCCTGGAGTGCCGGGGTTAACTATGGCTACACCTTC. This codes for CAWSAGVNYGYTF.

This chain's CDR3 is CASSPEDRVYNSPLHF. In DNA form, the CDR3 reads TGTGCCAGCAGCCCTGAGGACAGGGTCTACAATTCACCCCTCCACTTT. This rearrangement joins TRBV14 to TRBJ1-6; 8 nucleotides agree with TRBD1. The CDR3 has 16 residues. V lost 4 bases, J lost 7 bases, and 9 bases stayed unmatched. The germline gives CDR1 SGHDN, CDR2 FVKESK.

This clone was seen more than once but under ten times. The chain links TRBV5-4 to TRBJ1-2; D perhaps matches TRBD1 (6 bases). The CDR3 has 15 amino acids. With 3 bases removed from V and 7 bases from J, the gap between germline ends came to 19 bases. Germline V gene lookup returns CDR1 SGHNT and CDR2 YYREEE (reference sequence). The CDR3: CASSSPNLQGSGYTF. CDR3 nucleotide sequence: TGTGCCAGCAGCTCTCCGAACTTACAGGGAAGTGGCTACACCTTC. The whole variable domain, remainder taken from reference TRBV5-4 and TRBJ1-2, is ETGVTQSPTHLIKTRGQQVTLRCSSQSGHNTVSWYQQALGQGPQFIFQYYREEENGRGNFPPRFSGLQFPNYSSELNVNALELDDSALYLCASSSPNLQGSGYTFGSGTRLTVV.

This chain links TRBV6-5 with TRBJ1-1; D may be TRBD1 (5 bases). V was cut by 0 bases and J by 4 bases, with 15 bases left in between. This CDR3 contains 16 residues. CDR1 and CDR2 (germline): MNHEY, SVGAGI. As DNA, the CDR3 is TGTGCCAGCAGTTACTCGGGTGGGACCGGGGGCACTGAAGCTTTCTTT. Translating it yields CASSYSGGTGGTEAFF.

The genes are TRBV29-1 and TRBJ2-7; D possibly corresponds to TRBD2 (6 bases). CDR3 size: 15 residues. Per germline, CDR1 SQVTM and CDR2 ANQGSEA. V was clipped by 2 bases and J by 0 bases, with 14 bases between them. The CDR3: CSVESGSSASYEQYF. The CDR3 DNA sequence: TGCAGCGTTGAAAGTGGCTCTAGCGCCTCCTACGAGCAGTACTTC.

DNA of the CDR3: TGTGCCAGCAGTTACTCGGGAAGGGGGCCCTACGAGCAGTACTTC. Its protein product is CASSYSGRGPYEQYF. The J gene is TRBJ2-7, the V gene TRBV6-5; 7 bases line up with TRBD1. The trim removed 0 bases at V and 2 bases at J, leaving 4 bases unmatched. Germline V gene lookup returns CDR1 MNHEY and CDR2 SVGAGI. The CDR3 runs to 15 residues.

The chain has TRBV5-6 and TRBJ1-2; the D gene is possibly TRBD1 (5 bases). The CDR3 is made up of 13 amino acids. V shed 2 bases and J shed 8 bases, with 13 bases lying between them. Per the germline V gene, CDR1 is SGHDT and CDR2 is YYEEEE. In nucleotides, the CDR3 is TGTGCCAGCAGCTTAGGGGCACTTCGAGGCTACACCTTC. This codes for CASSLGALRGYTF.

This chain uses TRBV19 with TRBJ2-7; D may be TRBD1 (6 bases). CDR1 and CDR2 (germline): LNHDA, SQIVND (reference sequence). This CDR3 has 13 residues. V lost 5 bases, J lost 3 bases, and 11 bases lay in between. The CDR3: CASSPDRFYEQYF. DNA of the CDR3: TGTGCCAGTAGTCCCGACAGGTTCTACGAGCAGTACTTC.

The rearrangement joins TRBV11-2 to TRBJ1-1; TRBD1 matches 10 bases. Germline CDR1 and CDR2: SGHAT and FQNNGV. CDR3 length equals 13 residues. With V trimmed by 4 bases and J by 6 bases, 2 bases remained unmatched. The DNA of the CDR3 is TGTGCCAGCAGCTCAGGACAGGGGGCTGAAGCTTTCTTT. It codes for CASSSGQGAEAFF.

The chain links TRBV29-1 to TRBJ1-5, with TRBD1 identical over 9 bases. V shed 4 bases, J shed 7 bases, and the junction held 5 bases outside the gene matches. The length of the CDR3 is 13 residues. Germline-derived CDR1 and CDR2 are SQVTM and ANQGSEA. The CDR3: CSVVDRGGQPQHF. The CDR3 nucleotides are TGCAGCGTTGTCGACAGGGGGGGCCAGCCCCAGCATTTT.

The chain carries TRBV28 and TRBJ2-7; a possible D gene is TRBD2 (5 bases). Germline CDR1 is MDHEN and CDR2 is SYDVKM. Between the trimmed V and J ends, which lost 6 bases and 9 bases, there was a span of 15 bases. This CDR3 region has 12 residues. The CDR3 DNA reads TGTGCCAGCAGCCCAGGCCCCCGGGGGCAGTACTTC. Its protein product is CASSPGPRGQYF.

The chain carries TRBV10-3 and TRBJ1-5; 9 bases map to TRBD1. The CDR3 totals 13 residues. J lost 5 bases, V lost 6 bases, and 2 bases had no gene match. Germline CDR1 ENHRY, CDR2 SYGVKD. This CDR3 is CAISTGGYQPQHF. The CDR3 region has the DNA TGTGCCATCAGCACAGGGGGCTATCAGCCCCAGCATTTT.

The genes are TRBV19 and TRBJ1-4; 7 bases match TRBD1. Germline V gene data show CDR1 as LNHDA and CDR2 as SQIVND (reference sequence). Trimming took 2 bases from V and 0 from J; bases not matched to a gene: 3. The CDR3 is 16 amino acids. CDR3 region: CASSIQGTATNEKLFF. The CDR3 DNA reads TGTGCCAGTAGTATACAGGGGACAGCAACTAATGAAAAACTGTTTTTT.

V is TRBV5-1 and J is TRBJ2-2, with 10 bases identical to TRBD1. The germline V gene has CDR1 SGHRS and CDR2 YFSETQ. After removal of 4 bases from V and 0 bases from J, the junction contained 6 bases not matched to a gene. The CDR3 is 17 residues long. The CDR3 sequence is CASSRQGTGANTGELFF. The CDR3 coding sequence is TGCGCCAGCAGCCGCCAAGGGACAGGGGCGAACACCGGGGAGCTGTTTTTT.

The table lists this clone with a count of one. V usage is TRBV19 and J usage is TRBJ1-5; TRBD1 aligns across 8 bases. The germline V gene encodes CDR1 LNHDA and CDR2 SQIVND (reference sequence). With 6 bases clipped from V and 1 base from J, the junction kept 5 bases outside the gene matches. This CDR3 is built from 15 residues. The CDR3 region has the DNA TGTGCCAGTAGCCCGGACAGGGTAAGCAATCAGCCCCAGCATTTT. Its protein is CASSPDRVSNQPQHF.

This chain links TRBV11-2 with TRBJ2-1; TRBD2 agrees at 12 bases. Germline loops: CDR1 SGHAT, CDR2 FQNNGV. There are 17 residues in the CDR3. The junction had 9 bases not matched to a gene; V was cut back by 0 bases and J by 9 bases. The CDR3 DNA follows: TGTGCCAGCAGCTTAGAGGCTAGCGGGAGGGCCGAAGGTGAGCAGTTCTTC. Residues: CASSLEASGRAEGEQFF.

The rearrangement links TRBV28 to TRBJ2-1, with TRBD2 matching over 8 bases. CDR1 is MDHEN and CDR2 is SYDVKM in the germline V gene. The CDR3 is 15 amino acids. V lost 4 bases to trimming and J lost 7 bases; unmatched junction nucleotides: 9. The CDR3 reads CASSSSSGSYNEQFF. In DNA, the CDR3 is TGTGCCAGCAGTTCCTCTAGCGGGTCTTATAATGAGCAGTTCTTC.

The genes are TRBV10-3 and TRBJ2-3; a weak D match, TRBD2 (5 bases). Germline CDR1 ENHRY, CDR2 SYGVKD. V was pared by 10 bases and J by 5 bases, with 22 bases between. The CDR3 spans 15 residues. CDR3 region: CATRSPGNPQDTQYF. For the CDR3, the DNA is TGTGCCACCAGGTCTCCCGGGAACCCCCAAGATACGCAGTATTTT.

V usage is TRBV14 and J usage is TRBJ2-7; 7 bases match TRBD2. The V gene end was trimmed by 4 bases and the J gene end by 3 bases; junction bases not matched to a gene: 9. There are 15 residues in the CDR3. From germline, CDR1 is SGHDN and CDR2 FVKESK. The CDR3 bases are TGTGCCAGCAGCCCCTTTGGCGCGGGAGACTACGAGCAGTACTTC. Translating gives CASSPFGAGDYEQYF.

The chain joins TRBV6-5 to TRBJ1-2; D call uncertain. Germline V gene data show CDR1 as MNHEY and CDR2 as SVGAGI. The V gene lost 2 bases and the J gene lost 2 bases, with 6 bases spanning the gap. The CDR3 extends over 13 amino acids. CDR3 nucleotide sequence: TGTGCCAGCAGTTACCGACAAAACTATGGCTACACCTTC. It encodes CASSYRQNYGYTF.

The rearrangement joins TRBV10-1 to TRBJ2-1, with D unresolved. The CDR3 is 14 amino acids. The germline V gene has CDR1 WNHNN and CDR2 SYGVQD (reference sequence). The germline V and J ends were trimmed by 4 bases and 5 bases, with 12 bases remaining between them. CDR3 DNA sequence: TGCGCCAGCAGTGTTTCGAGTTCCCACAATGAGCAGTTCTTC. Its translation: CASSVSSSHNEQFF.

V is TRBV5-6 and J is TRBJ2-3; D may be TRBD2 (5 bases). Trimming shortened V by 2 bases and J by 6 bases, and 10 bases separated the two germline ends. The germline V gene has CDR1 SGHDT and CDR2 YYEEEE. This CDR3 comprises 13 residues. The CDR3 bases are TGTGCCAGCAGCTTAGGCGGGTTTGATACGCAGTATTTT. The encoded protein is CASSLGGFDTQYF.